The clone carrying this T cell receptor beta chain was observed a single time. The source of the sample is a study of OX40 agonist ivuxolimab in advanced cancers. Looking at the study overall: Ivuxolimab is an agonistic anti-OX40 (CD134) antibody, and patients were treated with it. Allowance was made for prior anti-PD-1, anti-PD-L1 or anti-CTLA-4 therapy, and approximately 40% had some.

Produced via immunoSEQ multiplex PCR; TCRdb's table is partial and in-frame only. The sample shows tens of thousands of clones, roughly nine tenths of them seen only once. Germline CDR1 reads LGHNT; CDR2 reads FRNRAP. Trimming pared 7 bases from V and 0 bases from J, leaving 19 bases between. The CDR3 contains 17 residues. Sequencing was performed on CD4+ or CD8+ T cells sorted from blood, taken in a trial of the OX40 agonist ivuxolimab. The chain recombines TRBV12-5 with TRBJ2-1, with D perhaps being TRBD1 or TRBD2 (5 bases each). The sequence was obtained from an adult with an advanced solid tumor such as melanoma, head and neck, liver or kidney cancer. The CDR3 loop reads CASDSRDVESSYNEQFF. The CDR3 DNA sequence: TGTGCTAGTGATTCCCGGGACGTTGAGAGCTCCTACAATGAGCAGTTCTTC.